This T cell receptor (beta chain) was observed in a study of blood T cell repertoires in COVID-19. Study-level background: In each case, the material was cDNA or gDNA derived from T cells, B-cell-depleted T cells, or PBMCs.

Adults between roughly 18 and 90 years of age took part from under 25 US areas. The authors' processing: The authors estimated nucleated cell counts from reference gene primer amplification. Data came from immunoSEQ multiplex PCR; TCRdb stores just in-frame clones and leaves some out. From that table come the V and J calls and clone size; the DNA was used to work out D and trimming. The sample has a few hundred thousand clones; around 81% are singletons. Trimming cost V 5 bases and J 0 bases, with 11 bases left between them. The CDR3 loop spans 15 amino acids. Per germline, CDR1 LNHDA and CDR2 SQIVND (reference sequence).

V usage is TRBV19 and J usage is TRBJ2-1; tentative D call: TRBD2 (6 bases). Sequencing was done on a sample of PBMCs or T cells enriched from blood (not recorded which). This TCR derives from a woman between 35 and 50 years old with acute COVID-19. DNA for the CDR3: TGTGCCAGTAGTGTTCGGCGGGACTCCTACAATGAGCAGTTCTTC. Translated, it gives CASSVRRDSYNEQFF.